The present TCR beta chain was sequenced within a study of vaccination effects on CD4 cells after COVID-19. Per germline, CDR1 SNHLY and CDR2 FYNNEI. This CDR3 is 16 amino acids long. Between the trimmed V and J ends, which lost 2 bases and 5 bases, there was a span of 16 bases. Here immunoSEQ multiplex PCR was the method, and the copy in TCRdb shows in-frame clones only, minus some. The repertoire holds 50,000 to 65,000 clones, with about four fifths as singletons. Regarding this clone: Its antigen is not known.

Pools of viral peptides were used by the ViraFEST assay to expand antigen-specific CD4+ T cells ahead of sequencing. Following an approximately 11-day culture, CD4+ T cells were purified. Neither prior SARS-CoV-2 infection nor positive nucleocapsid antibodies were present in the vaccine recipients. Wells each received 2 million or so PBMC, cultured with approximately 9 IU/ml IL-2 and roughly 9.3 ug/ml peptides. Study-level results: Vaccine- and infection-induced clones showed marked clonal contraction late following vaccination.

The sequencing used CD4+ T cells from PBMCs cultured with HCoV-OC43 spike peptides, collected before COVID-19 vaccination. Sample subset: HCoV-OC43 spike overlapping peptide pool stimulation. The gene calls are TRBV2 and TRBJ1-5; TRBD1 might be the D (5 bases). The clonotype comes from a human donor who received a COVID-19 vaccine. The CDR3 here is CASSERGSGLYQPQHF. CDR3 sequence (DNA): TGTGCCAGCAGTGAAAGGGGTTCAGGGCTCTATCAGCCCCAGCATTTT.